A single sample is the source of the 10 T cell receptor beta chains below, sequenced in a study of identical twins. MiXCR, applied by TCRdb to the 5' RACE reads, yields one record per CDR3 protein. The repertoire holds about 570,000 distinct CDR3 sequences, more than 9% seen once, with under 3% in the top ten. These data were likewise used in another study, on yellow fever vaccine responses in identical twins.

Sequencing used PBMCs. Receptors were obtained from a young woman in good health.

The sample holds many counts of this clonotype. The chain carries TRBV6-5 and TRBJ1-1; possibly TRBD1 for D (5 bases). Germline CDR1 reads MNHEY; CDR2 reads SVGAGI. Trimming took 2 bases from V and 11 from J, leaving 15 bases between them. This CDR3 comprises 13 residues. The CDR3 DNA is TGTGCCAGCAGTTACGGGTCAGGGACGCAGGCTTTCTTT. This encodes CASSYGSGTQAFF.

This clonotype appeared many times. The chain joins TRBV6-1 to TRBJ1-2, with a weak D call TRBD1 (6 bases). There are 15 residues in the CDR3. Trimming shortened V by 5 bases and J by 2 bases, and 15 bases separated the two germline ends. The germline V gene has CDR1 MNHNS and CDR2 SASEGT. DNA of the CDR3: TGTGCCAGCAGTCAACAACCGGGGGCCAACTATGGCTACACCTTC. Translated, it gives CASSQQPGANYGYTF.

This clonotype was observed many times. The V gene is TRBV19, the J gene TRBJ2-1; no reliable D call. CDR3 length: 12 residues. V was trimmed by 3 bases and J by 6 bases, leaving 6 bases between them. Germline V CDR1 and CDR2: LNHDA, SQIVND (reference sequence). CDR3 sequence (DNA): TGTGCCAGTAGTATGAGGTTCAATGAGCAGTTCTTC. Translating gives CASSMRFNEQFF.

This clonotype has more than one count but fewer than ten. The CDR3 is CAILRGGEAGELFF. The DNA for the CDR3 is TGTGCCATCCTAAGAGGGGGGGAGGCCGGGGAGCTGTTTTTT. This sequence joins TRBV10-3 and TRBJ2-2, with D possibly TRBD2 on 7 matching bases. CDR3 length: 14 amino acids. The V gene's germline CDR1 is ENHRY and CDR2 SYGVKD. V lost 8 bases and J 6 bases, leaving 16 bases between the germline ends.

The chain carries TRBV15 and TRBJ2-1; D possibly corresponds to TRBD1 (6 bases). V shed 5 bases and J shed 3 bases, with 29 bases lying between them. The CDR3 covers 20 residues. CDR1 and CDR2 from the germline V gene are LNHNV and YYDKDF (reference sequence). The CDR3 nucleotides are TGTGCCACCAGCCCCTCCCTTGGCCAGGGGTCGGAAATCTACTACAATGAGCAGTTCTTC. Residues: CATSPSLGQGSEIYYNEQFF.

This clonotype was seen at least ten times. This chain joins TRBV29-1 and TRBJ2-7, with unresolved D. Germline-derived CDR1 and CDR2 are SQVTM and ANQGSEA. Between the trimmed V and J ends, which lost 5 bases and 0 bases, there was a span of 8 bases. The CDR3 covers 12 residues. The CDR3 DNA sequence: TGCAGCGTTAGAGTCGACTCCTACGAGCAGTACTTC. Its translation: CSVRVDSYEQYF.

In this sample, this clonotype turned up many times. The V and J genes are TRBV6-2 or TRBV6-3 and TRBJ1-1; TRBD1 is a possible D gene (5 bases). In germline, CDR1 is MNHEY, CDR2 SVGEGT. Trimming pared 6 bases from V and 8 bases from J, leaving 19 bases between. The CDR3 is 14 residues long. Written as DNA, the CDR3 is TGTGCCAGCAGCCACCTGGGGGAACGGTCCGAAGCTTTCTTT. It is translated as CASSHLGERSEAFF.

This clonotype was recorded at least ten times. The chain joins TRBV6-1 to TRBJ2-3; D is unresolved. Germline loops: CDR1 MNHNS, CDR2 SASEGT. Trimming stripped 7 bases from V and 1 base from J, with 12 bases between. The CDR3 loop spans 14 amino acids. CDR3 loop: CASTSPVGTDTQYF. The DNA for the CDR3 is TGTGCCAGCACGAGCCCAGTTGGCACAGATACGCAGTATTTT.

The genes are TRBV5-1 and TRBJ1-6; 9 bases are a match to TRBD1. This CDR3 contains 15 residues. CDR1 is SGHRS and CDR2 is YFSETQ in the germline V gene. V was clipped by 4 bases and J by 16 bases; unmatched bases: 15. CDR3 DNA sequence: TGCGCCAGCAGCCCGCGGACAGGGGCGCAAGAAAGACTCCACTTT. Its protein is CASSPRTGAQERLHF.

This clonotype was detected many times. The gene calls are TRBV5-8 and TRBJ2-7; perhaps TRBD1 as D (5 bases). CDR1 SGHTS and CDR2 YDEGEE come from the germline V gene. The CDR3 is 14 residues long. The ends were cut back, 0 bases at V and 5 bases at J, with 12 bases in the middle. CDR3 sequence reads: CASSLVSRAHEQYF. The CDR3 DNA reads TGTGCCAGCAGCTTGGTCTCCAGGGCCCACGAGCAGTACTTC.